The clone carrying this T cell receptor beta chain was seen a handful of times. Its antigen remains unidentified. The record originates from a study of blood T cells in healthy people across ages. V lost 2 bases and J lost 5; bases outside the gene matches: 9. The CDR3 has 16 amino acids. Germline V gene sequence: CDR1 SGHVS, CDR2 FNYEAQ. Primers used in a second PCR of about 7 to 11 cycles were a sample-barcoded 5' primer and a J-beta primer mix. TCRdb re-called the 5' RACE reads with MiXCR, one entry per CDR3 protein. The sample holds hundreds of thousands of distinct CDR3 sequences; 21% are singletons and the top ten take 3% to 4.5%. The study, taken as a whole, reports: Researchers said unsorted PBMCs prevented a conclusive naive versus antigen-experienced comparison.

Sample donors were healthy Caucasian individuals that came from Russia, aged 6 to 90. The TCR comes from a man aged 65 to 85 in good health. This sequence joins TRBV7-6 and TRBJ2-5; the match to TRBD1 covers 9 bases. Sequencing used blood. CDR3 sequence: CASSLTDRGLMETQYF. The DNA for the CDR3 is TGTGCCAGCAGCTTAACCGACAGGGGGTTGATGGAGACCCAGTACTTC. The full variable domain, rest sourced from reference TRBV7-6 and TRBJ2-5, is GAGVSQSPRYKVTKRGQDVALRCDPISGHVSLYWYRQALGQGPEFLTYFNYEAQQDKSGLPNDRFSAERPEGSISTLTIQRTEQRDSAMYRCASSLTDRGLMETQYFGPGTRLLVL.